This T cell receptor (beta chain) was sequenced in a study of blood T cells in healthy people across ages. A J-beta primer mix and a sample-barcoded 5' primer were used in a second PCR of roughly 7 to 12 cycles. The template-switch adaptor, which had 12 random nucleotides, put a tag on each cDNA molecule. Every sample gave at least 3 million paired-end reads containing CDR3. TCRdb re-analysed the 5' RACE reads in MiXCR, keeping a single row per CDR3 protein. The sample holds over 950,000 distinct CDR3 sequences, roughly two fifths seen once. Whole-study findings and limits: What prevented conclusive comparison of naive and antigen-experienced cells was that PBMCs were unsorted.

This clonotype was observed a few times. The antigen is undetermined. Researchers report isolating at least 6.5 million PBMCs per sample. This sequence was found in a young man in good health. Sample: blood.

The CDR3 region is CAIGSYNEQFF. DNA of the CDR3: TGTGCCATCGGATCCTACAATGAGCAGTTCTTC. The J gene is TRBJ2-1, the V gene TRBV27; D unclear. CDR1 is MNHEY, CDR2 SMNVEV, per germline (reference sequence). Trimming removed 10 bases from V and 1 base from J, with 5 bases in between. This CDR3 is 11 amino acids long.